These 8 T cell receptor beta chains share one sample of origin, sequenced in a study of shared clonotypes between healthy human individuals. Sequencing used immunoSEQ multiplex PCR; TCRdb keeps in-frame clones, though not all of them. The sample has around 700,000 clones, 92% seen once; the top ten hold 24%. In the naive CD8 group, cells lacked CD45RO and were positively selected for CCR7, so terminally differentiated effector memory CD45RA+ cells were left out. Material for sequencing was naive CD8+ T cells sorted from blood. These TCRs come from a man aged 25 to 40 in good health.

The rearrangement links TRBV5-5 to TRBJ1-4, with 7 bases aligning to TRBD1. CDR1 SGHKS and CDR2 YYEKEE come from the germline V gene (reference sequence). This CDR3 has 18 amino acids. The J segment lost 0 bases and the V segment lost 3 bases, leaving 11 bases of the junction unmatched. The CDR3, as DNA: TGTGCCAGCAGCTGGGACAGATACAGCGATGCAACTAATGAAAAACTGTTTTTT. Translating gives CASSWDRYSDATNEKLFF.

This clone turned up a few times. The rearrangement joins TRBV25-1 to TRBJ1-5; 9 bases are shared with TRBD1. Germline-derived CDR1 and CDR2 are MGHDK and SYGVNS. With V trimmed by 3 bases and J by 6 bases, 3 bases remained unmatched. CDR3 length equals 14 residues. DNA for the CDR3: TGTGCCAGCAGTGATCAACAGGGGGCTCAGCCCCAGCATTTT. Its translation is CASSDQQGAQPQHF.

This chain links TRBV5-6 with TRBJ2-3, with D tentatively TRBD2 (5 bases). V was cut by 1 base and J by 1 base, with 10 bases left in between. The CDR3 spans 15 residues. Germline loops: CDR1 SGHDT, CDR2 YYEEEE. The CDR3 nucleotides read TGTGCCAGCAGCTTGAAGCGGAGCCGCACAGATACGCAGTATTTT. Protein: CASSLKRSRTDTQYF.

The chain couples TRBV19 to TRBJ2-3; 8 bases map to TRBD2. CDR1 LNHDA and CDR2 SQIVND come from the germline V gene (reference sequence). The CDR3 has 16 amino acids. J gave up 0 bases and V 3 bases, and 5 bases lay outside the gene matches. The CDR3 sequence: CASSMYGRASTDTQYF. CDR3 DNA sequence: TGTGCCAGTAGTATGTACGGGAGGGCTAGCACAGATACGCAGTATTTT.

The chain couples TRBV19 to TRBJ1-1, with D uncertain. The germline V gene has CDR1 LNHDA and CDR2 SQIVND (reference sequence). The CDR3 is 13 residues long. The ends were cut back, 7 bases at V and 10 bases at J, with 19 bases in the middle. CDR3 DNA: TGTGCCAGTACCAATTCCCTCAGCTGGGTAGCTTTCTTT. This codes for CASTNSLSWVAFF.

The chain carries TRBV6-1 and TRBJ1-3; no clear D. The germline V and J ends were trimmed by 4 bases and 2 bases, with 18 bases remaining between them. The CDR3 is 17 residues long. Germline assignment: CDR1 MNHNS and CDR2 SASEGT. This CDR3 reads CASSATLERGTGNTIYF. The CDR3 DNA is TGTGCCAGCAGTGCTACCCTGGAGCGGGGAACTGGAAACACCATATATTTT.

The CDR3: CASSNFRDRDTGELFF. For the CDR3, the DNA is TGTGCCAGCAGCAACTTCCGGGACAGAGACACCGGGGAGCTGTTTTTT. The chain couples TRBV21-1 to TRBJ2-2; the table gives TRBD1 as D, unverified against the DNA. TRBV21-1 is marked as a pseudogene. There are 16 residues in the CDR3.

J is TRBJ2-1 and V is TRBV10-1; 7 bases fit TRBD2. This CDR3 comprises 16 residues. Germline V CDR1 and CDR2: WNHNN, SYGVQD (reference sequence). After removal of 1 base from V and 7 bases from J, the junction contained 10 bases not matched to a gene. CDR3 sequence reads: CASSELKGRAWNEQFF. The CDR3 coding sequence is TGCGCCAGCAGTGAGTTGAAAGGGAGGGCATGGAATGAGCAGTTCTTC.